What follows describes a single TCR beta chain. The data were obtained in a study of long-term antiretroviral therapy in people with HIV. Sequencing relied on immunoSEQ assay v3.0, run at survey level. TCRdb's copy holds only in-frame clones and misses some; the assay was immunoSEQ multiplex PCR. The sample includes 25,000 to 35,000 clones, 80% to 95% seen only once; the top ten take 4.2%. Trimming cost V 6 bases and J 8 bases, with 28 bases left between them. The germline gives CDR1 SQVTM, CDR2 ANQGSEA. CDR3 length: 16 amino acids. This clonotype originated in a man aged 18 to 29 with HIV. Source: unsorted PBMCs, taken 3.1 years after starting antiretroviral therapy. The chain uses TRBV29-1 and TRBJ1-2; D might be TRBD1 (6 bases). The CDR3 DNA reads TGCAGCGTGAACCCTTATGGGGGGGGCGCGTCTTACGGCTACACCTTC. Encoded protein: CSVNPYGGGASYGYTF. Variable domain in full (rest from reference TRBV29-1 and TRBJ1-2): SAVISQKPSRDICQRGTSLTIQCQVDSQVTMMFWYRQQPGQSLTLIATANQGSEATYESGFVIDKFPISRPNLTFSTLTVSNMSPEDSSIYLCSVNPYGGGASYGYTFGSGTRLTVV.